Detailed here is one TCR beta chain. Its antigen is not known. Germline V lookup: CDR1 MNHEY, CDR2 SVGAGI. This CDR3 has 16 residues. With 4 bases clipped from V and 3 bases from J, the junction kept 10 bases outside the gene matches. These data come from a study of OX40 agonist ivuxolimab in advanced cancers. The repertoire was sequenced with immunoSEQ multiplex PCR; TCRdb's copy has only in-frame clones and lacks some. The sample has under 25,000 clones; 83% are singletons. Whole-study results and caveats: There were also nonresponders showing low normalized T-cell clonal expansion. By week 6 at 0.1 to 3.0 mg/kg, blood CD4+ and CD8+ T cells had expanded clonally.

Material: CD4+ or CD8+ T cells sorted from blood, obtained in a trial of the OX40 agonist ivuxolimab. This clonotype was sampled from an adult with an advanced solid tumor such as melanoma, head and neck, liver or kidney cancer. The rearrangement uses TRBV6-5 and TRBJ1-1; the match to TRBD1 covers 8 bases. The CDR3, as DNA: TGTGCCAGCAGTTTCGAGACAGGGGACATGGACACTGAAGCTTTCTTT. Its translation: CASSFETGDMDTEAFF.